The present TCR beta chain was sequenced within a study of OX40 agonist ivuxolimab in advanced cancers. Study-wide context: With ivuxolimab, an agonistic anti-OX40 (CD134) antibody, patients were treated.

V dropped 2 bases and J dropped 5; count of bases not matched to a gene: 8. Germline V gene lookup returns CDR1 LGHNA and CDR2 YSLEER. The CDR3 sequence is 15 residues long. TCRdb's copy holds only in-frame clones and misses some; the assay was immunoSEQ multiplex PCR. This repertoire shows about 70,000 clones, roughly nine tenths found once; its top ten account for around 2.7%. This clonotype originated in an adult with an advanced solid tumor such as melanoma, head and neck, liver or kidney cancer. The chain joins TRBV4-3 to TRBJ1-1, with TRBD1 identical over 7 bases. Sequencing was performed on CD4+ or CD8+ T cells sorted from blood, taken in a trial of the OX40 agonist ivuxolimab. CDR3 sequence: CASSQNPTGATEAFF. As DNA, the CDR3 is TGCGCCAGCAGCCAAAACCCCACAGGGGCGACTGAAGCTTTCTTT.